This TCR beta chain was captured in a study of blood T cells in healthy people across ages. Whole-study findings and limits: Possibly confounding the expanded clonotype changes was the fact that donor CMV status was unknown.

Germline V lookup: CDR1 SGHRS, CDR2 YFSETQ. V gave up 4 bases and J gave up 8 bases, with 15 bases separating them. The CDR3 is 13 amino acids. Turning to this clonotype: The antigen remains unidentified.

Healthy Caucasian individuals from Russia aged about 6 to 90 served as donors. Using a J-beta primer mix together with a sample-barcoded 5' primer, a second PCR was run for roughly 7 to 12 cycles. There were at least 2.5 million CDR3-containing paired-end reads obtained from each sample. TCRdb reprocessed the 5' RACE reads with MiXCR, giving one entry per CDR3 protein. This table has hundreds of thousands of distinct CDR3 sequences, under 45% appearing once. The sequence came from a man in his 60s in good health. Source material: blood. This chain uses TRBV5-1 with TRBJ1-2; the D gene is possibly TRBD1 (5 bases). In DNA form, the CDR3 reads TGCGCCAGCAGCGTGGACGGGGCAGACGGCTACACCTTC. The encoded protein is CASSVDGADGYTF.